This T cell receptor (beta chain) appears in the sequencing data of a study of OX40 agonist ivuxolimab in advanced cancers. Germline V gene data show CDR1 as GTSNPN and CDR2 as SVGIG (reference sequence). The CDR3 has 11 amino acids. Produced via immunoSEQ multiplex PCR; TCRdb's table is partial and in-frame only. The sample has 12,000 to 15,000 clones; roughly 79% are singletons. This TCR was recovered from an adult with an advanced solid tumor such as melanoma, head and neck, liver or kidney cancer. V usage is TRBV30 and J usage is TRBJ2-5, with D maybe TRBD2 (5 bases). The input for sequencing was CD4+ or CD8+ T cells sorted from blood, taken in a trial of the OX40 agonist ivuxolimab. CDR3: CALDFQETQYF. CDR3 DNA sequence: TGTGCTTTGGACTTCCAAGAGACCCAGTACTTC.